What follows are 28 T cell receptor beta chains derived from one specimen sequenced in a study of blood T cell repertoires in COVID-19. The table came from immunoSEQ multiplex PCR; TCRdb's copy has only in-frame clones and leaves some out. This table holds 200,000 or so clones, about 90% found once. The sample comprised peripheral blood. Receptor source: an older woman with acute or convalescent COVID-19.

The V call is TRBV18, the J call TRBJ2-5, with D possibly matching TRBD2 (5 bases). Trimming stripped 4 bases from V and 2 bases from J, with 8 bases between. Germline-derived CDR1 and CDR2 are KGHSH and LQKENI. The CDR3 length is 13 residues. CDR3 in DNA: TGTGCCAGCTCACTACTAGATCAAGAGACCCAGTACTTC. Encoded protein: CASSLLDQETQYF.

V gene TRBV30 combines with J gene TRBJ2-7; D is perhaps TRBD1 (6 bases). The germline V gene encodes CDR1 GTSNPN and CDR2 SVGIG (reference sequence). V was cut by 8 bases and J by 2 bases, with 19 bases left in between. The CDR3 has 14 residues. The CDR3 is CAGLNRVTPYEQYF. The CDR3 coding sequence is TGTGCCGGATTAAACAGGGTTACGCCCTACGAGCAGTACTTC.

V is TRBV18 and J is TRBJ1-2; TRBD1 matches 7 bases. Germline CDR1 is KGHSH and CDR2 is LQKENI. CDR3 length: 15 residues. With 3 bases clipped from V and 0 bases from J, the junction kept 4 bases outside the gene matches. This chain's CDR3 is CASSPGQTANYGYTF. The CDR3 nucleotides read TGTGCCAGCTCACCGGGACAGACGGCTAACTATGGCTACACCTTC.

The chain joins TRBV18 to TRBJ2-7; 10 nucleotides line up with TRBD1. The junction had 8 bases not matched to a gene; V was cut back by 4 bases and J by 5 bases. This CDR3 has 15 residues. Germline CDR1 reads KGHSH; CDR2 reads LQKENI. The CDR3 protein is CASSLSPGQGNEQYF. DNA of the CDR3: TGTGCCAGCTCACTGTCCCCGGGACAGGGGAACGAGCAGTACTTC. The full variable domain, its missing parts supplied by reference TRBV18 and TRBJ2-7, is NAGVMQNPRHLVRRRGQEARLRCSPMKGHSHVYWYRQLPEEGLKFMVYLQKENIIDESGMPKERFSAEFPKEGPSILRIQQVVRGDSAAYFCASSLSPGQGNEQYFGPGTRLTVT.

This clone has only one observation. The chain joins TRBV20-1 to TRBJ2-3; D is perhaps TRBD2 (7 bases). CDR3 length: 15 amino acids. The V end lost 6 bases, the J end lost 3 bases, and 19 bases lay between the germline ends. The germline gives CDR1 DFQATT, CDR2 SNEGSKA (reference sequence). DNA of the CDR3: TGCAGTGCGAGTTACGGGGGGCCGGGGACAGATACGCAGTATTTT. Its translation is CSASYGGPGTDTQYF.

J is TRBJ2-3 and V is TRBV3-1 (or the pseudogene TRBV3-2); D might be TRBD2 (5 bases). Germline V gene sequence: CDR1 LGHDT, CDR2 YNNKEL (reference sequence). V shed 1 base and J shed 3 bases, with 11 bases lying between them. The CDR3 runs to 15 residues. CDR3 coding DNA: TGTGCCAGCAGCCAAGGGCCAGGAGGAACAGATACGCAGTATTTT. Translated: CASSQGPGGTDTQYF.

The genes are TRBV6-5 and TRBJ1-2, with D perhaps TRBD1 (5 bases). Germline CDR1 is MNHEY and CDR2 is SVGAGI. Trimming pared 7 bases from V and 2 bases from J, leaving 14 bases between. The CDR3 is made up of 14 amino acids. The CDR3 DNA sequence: TGTGCCAGCAACACCCATCCAGGGAACTATGGCTACACCTTC. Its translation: CASNTHPGNYGYTF.

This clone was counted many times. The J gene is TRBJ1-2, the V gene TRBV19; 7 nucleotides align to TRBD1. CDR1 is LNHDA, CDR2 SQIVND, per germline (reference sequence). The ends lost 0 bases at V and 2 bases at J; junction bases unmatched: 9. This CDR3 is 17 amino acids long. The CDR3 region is CASSIDSGQIKNYGYTF. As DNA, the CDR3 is TGTGCCAGTAGTATAGACTCGGGACAGATAAAGAACTATGGCTACACCTTC. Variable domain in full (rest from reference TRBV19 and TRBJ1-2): DGGITQSPKYLFRKEGQNVTLSCEQNLNHDAMYWYRQDPGQGLRLIYYSQIVNDFQKGDIAEGYSVSREKKESFPLTVTSAQKNPTAFYLCASSIDSGQIKNYGYTFGSGTRLTVV.

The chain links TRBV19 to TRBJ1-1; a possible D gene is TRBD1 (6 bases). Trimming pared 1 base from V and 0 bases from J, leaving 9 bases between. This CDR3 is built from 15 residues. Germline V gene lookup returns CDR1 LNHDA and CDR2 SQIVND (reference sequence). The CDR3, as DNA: TGTGCCAGTAGTATAGTGGGGGGGCTGAACACTGAAGCTTTCTTT. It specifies CASSIVGGLNTEAFF.

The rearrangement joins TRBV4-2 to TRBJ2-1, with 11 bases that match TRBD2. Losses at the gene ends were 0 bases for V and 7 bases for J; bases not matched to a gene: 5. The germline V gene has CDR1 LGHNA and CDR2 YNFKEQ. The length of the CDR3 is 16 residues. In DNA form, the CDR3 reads TGTGCCAGCAGCCAAGACCCTAGGACTAGCGGGAATGAGCAGTTCTTC. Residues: CASSQDPRTSGNEQFF.

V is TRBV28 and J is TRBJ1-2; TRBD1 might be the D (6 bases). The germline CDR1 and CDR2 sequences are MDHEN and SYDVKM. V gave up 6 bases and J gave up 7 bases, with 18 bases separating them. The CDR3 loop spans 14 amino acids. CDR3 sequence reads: CASSPRAWTAGYTF. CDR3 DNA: TGTGCCAGCAGCCCCAGGGCTTGGACAGCTGGCTACACCTTC.

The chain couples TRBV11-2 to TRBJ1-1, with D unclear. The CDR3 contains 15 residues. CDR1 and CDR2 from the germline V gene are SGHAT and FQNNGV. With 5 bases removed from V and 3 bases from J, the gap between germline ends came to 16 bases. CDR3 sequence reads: CASSPAIVRDTEAFF. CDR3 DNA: TGTGCCAGCAGCCCAGCTATCGTGAGGGACACTGAAGCTTTCTTT.

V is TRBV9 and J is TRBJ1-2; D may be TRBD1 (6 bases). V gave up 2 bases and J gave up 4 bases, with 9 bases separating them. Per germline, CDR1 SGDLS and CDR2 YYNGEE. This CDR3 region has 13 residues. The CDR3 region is CASSVRGGYGYTF. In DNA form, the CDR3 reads TGTGCCAGCAGCGTTAGGGGGGGCTATGGCTACACCTTC. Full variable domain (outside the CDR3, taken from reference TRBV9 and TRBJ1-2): DSGVTQTPKHLITATGQRVTLRCSPRSGDLSVYWYQQSLDQGLQFLIQYYNGEERAKGNILERFSAQQFPDLHSELNLSSLELGDSALYFCASSVRGGYGYTFGSGTRLTVV.

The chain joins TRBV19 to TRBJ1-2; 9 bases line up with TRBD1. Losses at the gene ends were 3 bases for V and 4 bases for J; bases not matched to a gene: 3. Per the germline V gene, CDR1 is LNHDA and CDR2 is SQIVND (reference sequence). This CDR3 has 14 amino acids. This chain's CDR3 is CASSISTGGYGYTF. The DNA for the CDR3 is TGTGCCAGTAGTATCTCGACAGGGGGCTATGGCTACACCTTC.

CDR3 sequence: CASKDSMNTEAFF. The CDR3 DNA sequence: TGTGCCAGCAAGGACAGCATGAACACTGAAGCTTTCTTT. This sequence joins TRBV2 and TRBJ1-1; a possible D gene is TRBD1 (6 bases). V shed 7 bases and J shed 0 bases, with 9 bases lying between them. The CDR3 extends over 13 amino acids. Per germline, CDR1 SNHLY and CDR2 FYNNEI.

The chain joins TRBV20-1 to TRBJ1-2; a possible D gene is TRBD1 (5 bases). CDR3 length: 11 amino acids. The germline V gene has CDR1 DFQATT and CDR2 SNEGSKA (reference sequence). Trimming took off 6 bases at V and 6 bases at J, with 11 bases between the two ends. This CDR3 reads CSAARGDGYTF. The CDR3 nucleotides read TGCAGTGCGGCCCGGGGGGATGGCTACACCTTC.

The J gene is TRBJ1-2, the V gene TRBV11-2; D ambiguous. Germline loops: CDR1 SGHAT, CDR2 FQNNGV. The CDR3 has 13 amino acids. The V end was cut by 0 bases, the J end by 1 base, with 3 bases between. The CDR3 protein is CASSLDRNYGYTF. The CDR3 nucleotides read TGTGCCAGCAGCTTAGACCGTAACTATGGCTACACCTTC.

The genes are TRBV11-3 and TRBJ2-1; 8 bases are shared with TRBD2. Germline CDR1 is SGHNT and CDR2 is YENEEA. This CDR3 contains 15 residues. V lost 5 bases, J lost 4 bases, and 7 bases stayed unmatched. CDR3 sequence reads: CASSPSGSRYNEQFF. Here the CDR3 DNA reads TGTGCCAGCAGCCCCAGCGGGAGTAGGTACAATGAGCAGTTCTTC.

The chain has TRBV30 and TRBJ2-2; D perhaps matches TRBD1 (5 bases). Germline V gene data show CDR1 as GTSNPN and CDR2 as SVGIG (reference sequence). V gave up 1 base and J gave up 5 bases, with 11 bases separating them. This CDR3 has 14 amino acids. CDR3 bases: TGTGCCTGGAGTGGACAGCCGTATACCGGGGAGCTGTTTTTT. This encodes CAWSGQPYTGELFF.

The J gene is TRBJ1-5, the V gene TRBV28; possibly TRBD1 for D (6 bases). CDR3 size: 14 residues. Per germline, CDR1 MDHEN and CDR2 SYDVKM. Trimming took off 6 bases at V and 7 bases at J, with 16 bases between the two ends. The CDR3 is CASRSGGARQPQHF. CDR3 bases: TGTGCCAGCAGAAGCGGGGGGGCCAGGCAGCCCCAGCATTTT.

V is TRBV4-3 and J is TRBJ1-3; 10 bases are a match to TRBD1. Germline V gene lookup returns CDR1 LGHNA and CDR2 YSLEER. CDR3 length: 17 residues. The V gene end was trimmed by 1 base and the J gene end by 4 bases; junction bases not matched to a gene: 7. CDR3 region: CASSQARQGAVGNTIYF. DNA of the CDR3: TGCGCCAGCAGCCAAGCCCGACAGGGGGCCGTCGGAAACACCATATATTTT.

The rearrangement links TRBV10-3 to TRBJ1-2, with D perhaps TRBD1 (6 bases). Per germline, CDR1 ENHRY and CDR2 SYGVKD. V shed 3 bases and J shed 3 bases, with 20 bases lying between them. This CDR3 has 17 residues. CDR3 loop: CAISESTYNTGYYGYTF. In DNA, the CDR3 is TGTGCCATCAGTGAATCAACATATAATACAGGGTACTATGGCTACACCTTC.

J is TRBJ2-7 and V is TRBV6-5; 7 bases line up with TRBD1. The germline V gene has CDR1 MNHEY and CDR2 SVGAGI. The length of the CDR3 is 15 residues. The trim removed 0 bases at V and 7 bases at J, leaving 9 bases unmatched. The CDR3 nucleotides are TGTGCCAGCAGTTACTCGGGACAGACTACTGGTGAGCAGTACTTC. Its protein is CASSYSGQTTGEQYF.

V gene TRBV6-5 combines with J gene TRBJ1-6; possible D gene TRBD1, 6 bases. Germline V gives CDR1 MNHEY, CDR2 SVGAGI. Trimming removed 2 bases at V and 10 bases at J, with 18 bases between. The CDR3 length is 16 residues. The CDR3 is CASSYRGGLGGSPLHF. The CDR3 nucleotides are TGTGCCAGCAGTTACCGGGGGGGCCTGGGAGGATCACCCCTCCACTTT.

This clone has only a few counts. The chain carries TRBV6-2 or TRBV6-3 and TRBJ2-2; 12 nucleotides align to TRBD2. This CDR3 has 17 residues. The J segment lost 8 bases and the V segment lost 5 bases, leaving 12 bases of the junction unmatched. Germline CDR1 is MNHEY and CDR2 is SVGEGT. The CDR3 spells CASSRGLAGGTTGELFF. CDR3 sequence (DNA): TGTGCCAGCAGTCGGGGACTAGCGGGTGGTACGACGGGGGAGCTGTTTTTT.

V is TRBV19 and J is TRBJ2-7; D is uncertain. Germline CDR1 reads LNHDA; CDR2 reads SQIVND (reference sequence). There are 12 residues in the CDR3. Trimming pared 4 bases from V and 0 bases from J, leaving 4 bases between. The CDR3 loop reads CASSRSSYEQYF. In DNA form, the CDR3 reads TGTGCCAGTAGTAGGAGCTCCTACGAGCAGTACTTC.

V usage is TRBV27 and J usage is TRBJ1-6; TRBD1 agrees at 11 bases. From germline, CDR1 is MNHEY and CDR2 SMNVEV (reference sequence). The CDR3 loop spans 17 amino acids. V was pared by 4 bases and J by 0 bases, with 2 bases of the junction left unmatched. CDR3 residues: CASSWGQGVSYNSPLHF. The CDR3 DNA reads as TGTGCCAGCAGTTGGGGACAGGGGGTCTCCTATAATTCACCCCTCCACTTT.

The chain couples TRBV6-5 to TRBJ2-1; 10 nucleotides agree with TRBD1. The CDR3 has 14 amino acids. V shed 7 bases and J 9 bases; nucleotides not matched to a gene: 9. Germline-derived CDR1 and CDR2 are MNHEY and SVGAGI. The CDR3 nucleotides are TGTGCCAGCACCTTACGGGGACAGGGGACTGAGCAGTTCTTC. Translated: CASTLRGQGTEQFF.